The clone carrying this T cell receptor (beta chain) was seen at least ten times. Its specificity is not known. These data come from a study of identical twins. Study-level results: Twins' surplus sharing was weaker for beta out-of-frame sequences. Compared with models, monozygotic twins showed more out-of-frame TCR alpha sharing. With abundant cord blood beta clonotypes, insertions were fewer; memory repertoires showed no such pattern.

This CDR3 is built from 11 residues. Germline lookup yields CDR1 SEHNR and CDR2 FQNEAQ (reference sequence). Trimming took off 5 bases at V and 4 bases at J, with 6 bases between the two ends. Template switching created a universal primer site, and the cDNA included unique molecular identifiers. TCRdb reprocessed the 5' RACE reads with MiXCR, giving one entry per CDR3 protein. Among roughly 290,000 distinct CDR3 sequences listed, 8% to 9.5% were seen once. The same sample was also studied in work on yellow fever vaccine responses in identical twins.

The V gene is TRBV7-9, the J gene TRBJ2-7; D call uncertain. The sequence was collected from a woman aged 18 to 35 in good health. The sample comprised CD8+ T cells sorted from blood. CDR3 region: CASSTPYEQYF. The CDR3 nucleotides are TGTGCCAGCAGCACCCCGTACGAGCAGTACTTC.